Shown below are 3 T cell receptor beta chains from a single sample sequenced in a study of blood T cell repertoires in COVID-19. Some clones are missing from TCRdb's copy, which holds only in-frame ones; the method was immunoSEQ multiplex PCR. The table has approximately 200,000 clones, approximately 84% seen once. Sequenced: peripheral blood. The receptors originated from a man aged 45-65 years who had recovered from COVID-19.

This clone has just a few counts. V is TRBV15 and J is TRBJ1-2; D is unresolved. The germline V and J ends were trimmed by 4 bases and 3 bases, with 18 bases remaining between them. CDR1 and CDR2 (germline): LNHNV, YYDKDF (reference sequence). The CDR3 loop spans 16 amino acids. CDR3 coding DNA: TGTGCCACCAGCATCACTCCGGCGGAGAAATACTATGGCTACACCTTC. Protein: CATSITPAEKYYGYTF. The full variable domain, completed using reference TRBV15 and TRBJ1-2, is DAMVIQNPRYQVTQFGKPVTLSCSQTLNHNVMYWYQQKSSQAPKLLFHYYDKDFNNEADTPDNFQSRRPNTSFCFLDIRSPGLGDTAMYLCATSITPAEKYYGYTFGSGTRLTVV.

In DNA form, the CDR3 reads TGTGCCAGCAGCCCCTATCTAGCGGGAAAGACAGATACGCAGTATTTT. Translation: CASSPYLAGKTDTQYF. The chain has TRBV9 and TRBJ2-3, with 9 bases that match TRBD2. The CDR3 length is 16 residues. Germline V CDR1 and CDR2: SGDLS, YYNGEE. The V gene end was trimmed by 4 bases and the J gene end by 3 bases; junction bases not matched to a gene: 9. Based on the CDR3 plus reference TRBV9 and TRBJ2-3, the full variable domain is DSGVTQTPKHLITATGQRVTLRCSPRSGDLSVYWYQQSLDQGLQFLIQYYNGEERAKGNILERFSAQQFPDLHSELNLSSLELGDSALYFCASSPYLAGKTDTQYFGPGTRLTVL.

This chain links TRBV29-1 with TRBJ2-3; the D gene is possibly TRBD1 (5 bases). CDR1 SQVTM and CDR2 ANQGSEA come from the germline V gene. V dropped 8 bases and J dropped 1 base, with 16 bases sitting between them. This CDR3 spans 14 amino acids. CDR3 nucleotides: TGCAGCTTAGACACAGGTTATTGCACAGATACGCAGTATTTT. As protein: CSLDTGYCTDTQYF.